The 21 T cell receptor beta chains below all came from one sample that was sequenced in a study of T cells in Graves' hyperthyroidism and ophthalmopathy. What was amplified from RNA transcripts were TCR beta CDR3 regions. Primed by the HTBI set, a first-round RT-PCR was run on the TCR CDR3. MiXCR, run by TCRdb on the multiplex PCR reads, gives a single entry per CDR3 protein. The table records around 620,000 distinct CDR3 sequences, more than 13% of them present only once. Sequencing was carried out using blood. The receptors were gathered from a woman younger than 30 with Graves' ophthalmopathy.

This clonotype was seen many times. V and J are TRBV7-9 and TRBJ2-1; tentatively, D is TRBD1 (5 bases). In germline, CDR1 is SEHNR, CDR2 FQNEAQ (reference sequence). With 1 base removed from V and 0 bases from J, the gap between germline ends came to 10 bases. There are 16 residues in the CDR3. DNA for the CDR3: TGTGCCAGCAGCTTAGGACAGCCACTCTCCTACAATGAGCAGTTCTTC. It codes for CASSLGQPLSYNEQFF.

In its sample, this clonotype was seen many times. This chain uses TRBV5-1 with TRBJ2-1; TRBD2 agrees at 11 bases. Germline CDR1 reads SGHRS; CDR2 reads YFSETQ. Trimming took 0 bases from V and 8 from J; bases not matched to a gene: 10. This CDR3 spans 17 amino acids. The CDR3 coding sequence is TGCGCCAGCAGCTTGGAACTAGCGGGAGCTAACGGGGATGAGCAGTTCTTC. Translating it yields CASSLELAGANGDEQFF.

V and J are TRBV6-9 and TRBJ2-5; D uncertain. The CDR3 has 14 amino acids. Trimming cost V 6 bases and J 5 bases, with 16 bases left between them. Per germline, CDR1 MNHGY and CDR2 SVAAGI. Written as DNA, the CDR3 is TGTGCCAGCAGCCCCGGGCTGTCGAGGGAGACCCAGTACTTC. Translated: CASSPGLSRETQYF.

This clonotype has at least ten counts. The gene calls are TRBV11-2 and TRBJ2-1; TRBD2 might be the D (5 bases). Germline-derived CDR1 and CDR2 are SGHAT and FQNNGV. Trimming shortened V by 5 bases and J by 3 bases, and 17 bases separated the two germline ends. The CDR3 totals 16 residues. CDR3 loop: CASSPRGNSGYNEQFF. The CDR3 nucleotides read TGTGCCAGCAGCCCTCGTGGGAACAGCGGCTACAATGAGCAGTTCTTC.

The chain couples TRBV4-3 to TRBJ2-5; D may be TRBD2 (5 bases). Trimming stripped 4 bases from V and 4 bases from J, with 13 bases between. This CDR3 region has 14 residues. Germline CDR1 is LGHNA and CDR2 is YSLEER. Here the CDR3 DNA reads TGCGCCAGCAGCCCGGTGCGGGTAAGAGAGACCCAGTACTTC. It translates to CASSPVRVRETQYF.

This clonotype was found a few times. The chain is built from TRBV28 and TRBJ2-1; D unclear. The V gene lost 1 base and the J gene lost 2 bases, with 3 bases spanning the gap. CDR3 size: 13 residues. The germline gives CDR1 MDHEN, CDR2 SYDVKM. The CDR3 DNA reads TGTGCCAGCAGTTTATTTCCCTACAATGAGCAGTTCTTC. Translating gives CASSLFPYNEQFF.

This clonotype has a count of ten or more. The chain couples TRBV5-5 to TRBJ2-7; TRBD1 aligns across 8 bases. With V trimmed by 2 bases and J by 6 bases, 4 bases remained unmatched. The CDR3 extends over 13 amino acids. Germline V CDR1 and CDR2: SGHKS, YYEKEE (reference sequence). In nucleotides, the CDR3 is TGTGCCAGCAGCTTCCTGACAGGGGTCGAGCAGTACTTC. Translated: CASSFLTGVEQYF.

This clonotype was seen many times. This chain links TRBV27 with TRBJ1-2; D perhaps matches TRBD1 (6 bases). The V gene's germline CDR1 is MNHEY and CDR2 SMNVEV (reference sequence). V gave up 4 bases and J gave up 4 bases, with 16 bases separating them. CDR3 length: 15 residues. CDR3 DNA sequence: TGTGCCAGCAGTTCGGGGGCCGCTCCCTTCTATGGCTACACCTTC. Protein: CASSSGAAPFYGYTF.

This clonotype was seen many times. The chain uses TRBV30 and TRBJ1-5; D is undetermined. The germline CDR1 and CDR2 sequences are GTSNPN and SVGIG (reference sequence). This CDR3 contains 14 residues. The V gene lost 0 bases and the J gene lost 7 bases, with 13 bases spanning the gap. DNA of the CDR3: TGTGCCTGGAGTGTAGGAGGCTCCTGGCAGCCCCAGCATTTT. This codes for CAWSVGGSWQPQHF.

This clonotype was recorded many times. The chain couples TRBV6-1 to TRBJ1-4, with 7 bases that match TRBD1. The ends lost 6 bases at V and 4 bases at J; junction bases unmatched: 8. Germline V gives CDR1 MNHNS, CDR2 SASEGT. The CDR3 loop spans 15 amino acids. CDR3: CASRHRDSFNEKLFF. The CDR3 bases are TGTGCCAGCAGACACCGGGACAGCTTTAATGAAAAACTGTTTTTT.

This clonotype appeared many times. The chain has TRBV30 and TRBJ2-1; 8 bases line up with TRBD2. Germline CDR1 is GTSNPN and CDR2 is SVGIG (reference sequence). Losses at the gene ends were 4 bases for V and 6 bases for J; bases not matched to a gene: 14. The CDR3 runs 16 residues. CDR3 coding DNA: TGTGCCTGGACCACTGGGATGAGCGGGAGTTTCAATGAGCAGTTCTTC. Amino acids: CAWTTGMSGSFNEQFF.

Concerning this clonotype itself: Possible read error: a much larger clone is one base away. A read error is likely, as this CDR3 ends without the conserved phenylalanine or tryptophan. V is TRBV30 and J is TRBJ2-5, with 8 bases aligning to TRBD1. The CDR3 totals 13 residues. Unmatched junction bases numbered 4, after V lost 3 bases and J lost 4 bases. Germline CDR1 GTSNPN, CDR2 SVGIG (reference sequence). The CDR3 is CAWSGQGGETQYL. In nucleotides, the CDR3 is TGTGCCTGGAGCGGACAGGGAGGAGAGACCCAGTACCTC.

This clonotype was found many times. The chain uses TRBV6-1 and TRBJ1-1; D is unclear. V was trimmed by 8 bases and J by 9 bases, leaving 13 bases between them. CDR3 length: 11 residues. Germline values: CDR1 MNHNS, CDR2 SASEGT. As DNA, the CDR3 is TGTGCCAGCTGGCCCGCACGCCAAGCTTTCTTT. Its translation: CASWPARQAFF.

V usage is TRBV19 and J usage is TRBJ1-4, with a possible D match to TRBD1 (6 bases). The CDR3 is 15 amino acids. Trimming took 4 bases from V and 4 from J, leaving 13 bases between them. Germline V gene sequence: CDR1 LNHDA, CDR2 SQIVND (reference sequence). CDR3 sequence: CASSTRQAVNEKLFF. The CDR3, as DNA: TGTGCCAGTAGTACCAGACAGGCTGTTAATGAAAAACTGTTTTTT.

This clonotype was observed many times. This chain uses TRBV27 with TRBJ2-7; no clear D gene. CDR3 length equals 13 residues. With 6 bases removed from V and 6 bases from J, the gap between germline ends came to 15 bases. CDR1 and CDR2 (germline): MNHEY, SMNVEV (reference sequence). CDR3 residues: CASSKRVWGEQYF. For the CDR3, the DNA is TGTGCCAGCAGCAAAAGGGTTTGGGGCGAGCAGTACTTC.

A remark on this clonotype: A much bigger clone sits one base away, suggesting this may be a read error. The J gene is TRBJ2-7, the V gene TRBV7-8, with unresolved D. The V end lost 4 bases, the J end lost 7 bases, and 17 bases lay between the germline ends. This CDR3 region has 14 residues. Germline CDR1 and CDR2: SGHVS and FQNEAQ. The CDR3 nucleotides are TGTGCCAGCAGCTCAAGGGTCTTAAGAATGGAGCAGTACTTC. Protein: CASSSRVLRMEQYF.

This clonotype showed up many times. DNA for the CDR3: TGCAGTGCTAGAGAGCTGCGAGAGGCGGGGGATGGTTCCTACGAGCAGTACTTC. Translating gives CSARELREAGDGSYEQYF. The V and J genes are TRBV20-1 and TRBJ2-7; 7 nucleotides match TRBD2. This CDR3 is built from 18 residues. V lost 0 bases to trimming and J lost 1 base; unmatched junction nucleotides: 15. Germline loops: CDR1 DFQATT, CDR2 SNEGSKA (reference sequence).

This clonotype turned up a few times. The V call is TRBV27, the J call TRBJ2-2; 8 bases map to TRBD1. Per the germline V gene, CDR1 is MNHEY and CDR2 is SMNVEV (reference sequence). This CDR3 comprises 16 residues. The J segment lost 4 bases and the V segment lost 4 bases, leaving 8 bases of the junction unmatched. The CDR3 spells CASSSRDRLGTGELFF. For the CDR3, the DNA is TGTGCCAGCAGTTCACGGGACAGGCTCGGCACCGGGGAGCTGTTTTTT.

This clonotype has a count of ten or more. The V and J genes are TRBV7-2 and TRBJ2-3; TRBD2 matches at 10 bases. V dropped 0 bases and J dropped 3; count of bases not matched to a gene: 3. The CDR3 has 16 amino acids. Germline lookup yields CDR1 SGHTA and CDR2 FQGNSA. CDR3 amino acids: CASSLAAGGGTDTQYF. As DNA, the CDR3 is TGTGCCAGCAGCTTAGCAGCGGGAGGGGGGACAGATACGCAGTATTTT.

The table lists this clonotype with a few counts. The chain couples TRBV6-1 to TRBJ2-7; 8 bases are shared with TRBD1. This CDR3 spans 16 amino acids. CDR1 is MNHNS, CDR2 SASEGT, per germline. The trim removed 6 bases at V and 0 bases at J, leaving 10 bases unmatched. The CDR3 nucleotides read TGTGCCAGCAGCCTACCGGACAGGGCGGGCTCCTACGAGCAGTACTTC. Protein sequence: CASSLPDRAGSYEQYF.

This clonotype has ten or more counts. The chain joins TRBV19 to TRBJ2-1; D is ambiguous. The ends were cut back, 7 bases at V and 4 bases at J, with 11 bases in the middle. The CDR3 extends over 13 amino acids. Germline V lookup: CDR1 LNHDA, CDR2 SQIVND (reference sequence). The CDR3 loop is CASKGWRYNEQFF. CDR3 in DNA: TGTGCCAGTAAGGGCTGGCGGTACAATGAGCAGTTCTTC.